The entry that follows covers one TCR beta chain sequence. Its antigen remains unidentified. Sequencing used immunoSEQ v3.0 at survey level. For each individual sample, sequencing targeted 40,000-50,000 T-cell genomes. Here immunoSEQ multiplex PCR was the method, and the copy in TCRdb shows in-frame clones only, minus some. This sample has about 30,000 clones; 90% to 95% occur once, and the top ten carry 7.5% to 9%. This sample stems from a study of long-term antiretroviral therapy in people with HIV. Study-level points and caveats: ART adherence, viral resistance and therapy changes went unrecorded.

Trimming removed 1 base from V and 0 bases from J, with 7 bases in between. Germline CDR1 reads MNHNS; CDR2 reads SASEGT. The CDR3 sequence is 15 residues long. This material consisted of unsorted PBMCs, taken 6 to 6.5 years after starting antiretroviral therapy. V gene TRBV6-1 combines with J gene TRBJ2-1; D may correspond to TRBD1 or TRBD2 (5 bases each). The TCR was taken from a young man with HIV. The DNA for the CDR3 is TGTGCCAGCAGTGAAGGGGGGAGCTCCTACAATGAGCAGTTCTTC. It translates to CASSEGGSSYNEQFF.